This paragraph covers one T cell receptor (beta chain) sequence. Its antigen remains unidentified. No patient escaped relapse after autologous stem cell transplantation, and brentuximab vedotin exposure varied. Using immunoSEQ multiplex PCR, the repertoire was profiled, and TCRdb retains in-frame clones only, with some absent. Among 90,000 to 100,000 clones listed, roughly 76% were seen once. Germline CDR1 SQVTM, CDR2 ANQGSEA. V gave up 7 bases and J gave up 3 bases; unmatched junction bases: 0. CDR3 length: 11 amino acids. These data are taken from a study of PD-1 blockade in classical Hodgkin lymphoma. Points from the study as a whole: By cycle point C4D1, TCR diversity had risen significantly in CD4+ cells (but not CD8+ cells). Whatever underlies the repertoire differences (possibly disease activity or prior therapy) remains undefined. Any patient who commenced nivolumab under 1 year after ASCT was excluded. Baseline TCR diversity was reportedly lower in newly diagnosed patients than healthy donors.

The receptor was isolated from a human donor with classical Hodgkin lymphoma. The sample was peripheral blood mononuclear cells (PBMCs), taken before the second cycle of nivolumab. This chain uses TRBV29-1 with TRBJ1-3; 7 nucleotides match TRBD1. This CDR3 is CSGDSGNTIYF. The CDR3 DNA reads as TGCAGCGGGGACAGTGGAAACACCATATATTTT.